The 32 T cell receptor beta chains listed next were all sequenced from one sample in a study of blood T cell repertoires in COVID-19. TCRdb keeps only in-frame clones here, not all; method: immunoSEQ multiplex PCR. The table lists fewer than 250,000 clones, roughly 86% of them singletons. Sequenced material: peripheral blood. These receptors all come from a middle-aged man with acute or convalescent COVID-19.

This rearrangement joins TRBV14 to TRBJ2-1; no clear D gene. CDR3 length: 13 residues. V lost 3 bases, J lost 3 bases, and 6 bases lay in between. Germline V CDR1 and CDR2: SGHDN, FVKESK. Here the CDR3 DNA reads TGTGCCAGCAGCCAGGTAGTCTACAATGAGCAGTTCTTC. Its translation: CASSQVVYNEQFF.

The chain recombines TRBV5-4 with TRBJ1-6; 12 bases agree with TRBD1. V lost 4 bases to trimming and J lost 4 bases; unmatched junction nucleotides: 3. The germline gives CDR1 SGHNT, CDR2 YYREEE (reference sequence). The CDR3 runs 16 residues. The DNA of the CDR3 is TGTGCCAGCAGCGAGGGACAGGGGGCGTATAATTCACCCCTCCACTTT. Encoded protein: CASSEGQGAYNSPLHF.

The rearrangement links TRBV19 to TRBJ2-1; 13 positions agree with TRBD2. Germline V gene sequence: CDR1 LNHDA, CDR2 SQIVND (reference sequence). CDR3 length: 15 residues. V shed 5 bases and J 7 bases; nucleotides not matched to a gene: 5. CDR3 coding DNA: TGTGCCAGTAGTCCCGGGACTAGCGGGAAGAATGAGCAGTTCTTC. Translating it yields CASSPGTSGKNEQFF.

The gene calls are TRBV28 and TRBJ2-1; TRBD2 matches at 14 bases. With V trimmed by 7 bases and J by 2 bases, 7 bases remained unmatched. Germline lookup yields CDR1 MDHEN and CDR2 SYDVKM. This CDR3 is built from 17 residues. CDR3: CASKGLAGVAPYNEQFF. CDR3 nucleotides: TGTGCCAGCAAGGGACTAGCGGGAGTGGCGCCCTACAATGAGCAGTTCTTC. The whole variable domain, remainder taken from reference TRBV28 and TRBJ2-1, is DVKVTQSSRYLVKRTGEKVFLECVQDMDHENMFWYRQDPGLGLRLIYFSYDVKMKEKGDIPEGYSVSREKKERFSLILESASTNQTSMYLCASKGLAGVAPYNEQFFGPGTRLTVL.

The chain recombines TRBV6-5 with TRBJ2-7; TRBD1 is a possible D gene (6 bases). The CDR3 runs to 14 residues. Between the trimmed V and J ends, which lost 2 bases and 4 bases, there was a span of 12 bases. Germline assignment: CDR1 MNHEY and CDR2 SVGAGI. The CDR3 loop reads CASSYQIRGYEQYF. For the CDR3, the DNA is TGTGCCAGCAGTTACCAAATCAGGGGTTACGAGCAGTACTTC.

The gene calls are TRBV7-3 and TRBJ2-2; the match to TRBD2 covers 12 bases. Trimming took 4 bases from V and 5 from J; bases not matched to a gene: 2. Germline CDR1 is SGHTA and CDR2 is FQGTGA. The length of the CDR3 is 15 residues. The DNA for the CDR3 is TGTGCCAGCAGCTCGACTAGCGGGGGAACCGGGGAGCTGTTTTTT. Its translation: CASSSTSGGTGELFF. Full variable domain (remainder filled in from reference TRBV7-3 and TRBJ2-2): GAGVSQTPSNKVTEKGKYVELRCDPISGHTALYWYRQSLGQGPEFLIYFQGTGAADDSGLPNDRFFAVRPEGSVSTLKIQRTERGDSAVYLCASSSTSGGTGELFFGEGSRLTVL.

This clone was counted only a few times. V and J are TRBV6-5 and TRBJ1-2; D possibly corresponds to TRBD1 (5 bases). The CDR3 runs to 15 residues. The germline gives CDR1 MNHEY, CDR2 SVGAGI. The V end was cut by 10 bases, the J end by 3 bases, with 21 bases between. The CDR3 DNA reads TGTGCCACTCTAGACCGACGGGACTCCTACTATGGCTACACCTTC. Its translation is CATLDRRDSYYGYTF.

CDR3 residues: CASSYNSYNEQFF. CDR3 nucleotides: TGTGCCAGCAGTTATAATTCCTACAATGAGCAGTTCTTC. V gene TRBV6-5 combines with J gene TRBJ2-1; no definite D call. Germline CDR1 is MNHEY and CDR2 is SVGAGI. The length of the CDR3 is 13 residues. V lost 3 bases and J 1 base, leaving 4 bases between the germline ends.

The chain employs TRBV19 and TRBJ1-3, with no clear D. The V gene's germline CDR1 is LNHDA and CDR2 SQIVND (reference sequence). V was pared by 8 bases and J by 3 bases, with 14 bases between. CDR3 length equals 14 residues. The CDR3 nucleotides are TGTGCCAGTGGTCGGCCGGGTTATGGAAACACCATATATTTT. This sequence encodes CASGRPGYGNTIYF.

This clone was observed once. The chain carries TRBV7-6 and TRBJ2-3; D not resolved. V was pared by 3 bases and J by 0 bases, with 7 bases between. The CDR3 totals 14 residues. The V gene's germline CDR1 is SGHVS and CDR2 FNYEAQ. CDR3 region: CASSLARSTDTQYF. The CDR3 region has the DNA TGTGCCAGCAGCTTGGCCAGGAGCACAGATACGCAGTATTTT.

This chain links TRBV20-1 with TRBJ1-1, with D tentatively TRBD1 (5 bases). Germline V gene data show CDR1 as DFQATT and CDR2 as SNEGSKA (reference sequence). The length of the CDR3 is 11 residues. Trimming stripped 5 bases from V and 7 bases from J, with 11 bases between. As DNA, the CDR3 is TGCAGTGCTTCCCAGGGAAATGAAGCTTTCTTT. It specifies CSASQGNEAFF.

The V call is TRBV6-5, the J call TRBJ1-2; 10 bases are a match to TRBD1. In germline, CDR1 is MNHEY, CDR2 SVGAGI. The J segment lost 6 bases and the V segment lost 4 bases, leaving 8 bases of the junction unmatched. The CDR3 has 15 amino acids. The CDR3 loop reads CASSSRDRGTHGYTF. The DNA for the CDR3 is TGTGCCAGCAGTTCTCGGGACAGGGGAACGCATGGCTACACCTTC.

There are a few counts of this clone. The rearrangement joins TRBV14 to TRBJ1-1; a possible D gene is TRBD1 (6 bases). Germline CDR1 is SGHDN and CDR2 is FVKESK. Trimming pared 4 bases from V and 4 bases from J, leaving 13 bases between. The CDR3 covers 14 residues. DNA of the CDR3: TGTGCCAGCAGCCGGAGGCAGGGGTTCACTGAAGCTTTCTTT. Amino acid sequence: CASSRRQGFTEAFF.

V gene TRBV4-1 combines with J gene TRBJ2-1; possible D gene TRBD2, 6 bases. The CDR3 is 14 residues long. The V end was cut by 4 bases, the J end by 2 bases, with 9 bases between. Germline CDR1 reads MGHRA; CDR2 reads YSYEKL. CDR3 protein: CASSRTGAYNEQFF. CDR3 nucleotide sequence: TGCGCCAGCAGCCGAACGGGGGCCTACAATGAGCAGTTCTTC.

Remarks on this clone: The same CDR3 also results from other DNA sequences found in this sample. The CDR3 DNA sequence: TGTGCCAGCAGCGGGGACAGGGTGAGCAATCAGCCCCAGCATTTT. Translation: CASSGDRVSNQPQHF. This rearrangement joins TRBV2 to TRBJ1-5, with 9 bases aligning to TRBD1. There are 15 residues in the CDR3. V shed 6 bases and J 1 base; nucleotides not matched to a gene: 4. The germline V gene has CDR1 SNHLY and CDR2 FYNNEI.

This sequence joins TRBV30 and TRBJ1-6; 7 nucleotides match TRBD1. The trim removed 1 base at V and 9 bases at J, leaving 12 bases unmatched. CDR1 and CDR2 (germline): GTSNPN, SVGIG (reference sequence). This CDR3 has 16 amino acids. The CDR3 reads CAWSAIGGRHGSPLHF. CDR3 in DNA: TGTGCCTGGAGTGCAATAGGGGGCAGACATGGTTCACCCCTCCACTTT.

This clone turned up a few times. V usage is TRBV4-1 and J usage is TRBJ2-3; D is uncertain. The CDR3 is 13 amino acids. CDR1 MGHRA and CDR2 YSYEKL come from the germline V gene. Trimming shortened V by 0 bases and J by 4 bases, and 5 bases separated the two germline ends. The CDR3 DNA follows: TGCGCCAGCAGCCAAGATCCAGCAGATACGCAGTATTTT. It specifies CASSQDPADTQYF.

This clone was detected only a few times. The CDR3 region is CASSFGLAGDPNNEQFF. The CDR3 bases are TGCGCCAGCAGCTTCGGACTAGCGGGAGATCCCAACAATGAGCAGTTCTTC. V is TRBV5-1 and J is TRBJ2-1; the match to TRBD2 covers 13 bases. The V and J ends lost 2 bases and 5 bases, in that order; junction bases with no gene match: 7. This CDR3 contains 17 residues. Per germline, CDR1 SGHRS and CDR2 YFSETQ.

This chain joins TRBV24-1 and TRBJ1-4, with TRBD1 matching 8 bases. Germline-derived CDR1 and CDR2 are KGHDR and SFDVKD. The CDR3 totals 17 residues. Germline trimming cut 3 bases from V and 0 bases from J; bases unmatched to any gene: 5. Here the CDR3 DNA reads TGTGCCACCAGTGATCCGACAGGGGACCCAACTAATGAAAAACTGTTTTTT. Translating gives CATSDPTGDPTNEKLFF.

The J gene is TRBJ2-3, the V gene TRBV6-5; 9 bases agree with TRBD2. Germline trimming cut 4 bases from V and 5 bases from J; bases unmatched to any gene: 7. The CDR3 has 15 residues. The germline V gene encodes CDR1 MNHEY and CDR2 SVGAGI. As DNA, the CDR3 is TGTGCCAGCAGTTTTGGAGCGGGAGGTGTAGATACGCAGTATTTT. Protein product: CASSFGAGGVDTQYF.

The rearrangement joins TRBV2 to TRBJ1-5; TRBD1 might be the D (5 bases). Trimming left V 4 bases short and J 2 bases short, with 15 bases between. CDR3 length: 16 residues. CDR1 is SNHLY and CDR2 is FYNNEI in the germline V gene. The CDR3 bases are TGTGCCAGCAGTGCCGGGCAGGGCGCGGGCAATCAGCCCCAGCATTTT. The encoded protein is CASSAGQGAGNQPQHF.

This sequence joins TRBV29-1 and TRBJ1-1; D might be TRBD1 (6 bases). Germline CDR1 is SQVTM and CDR2 is ANQGSEA. This CDR3 spans 11 amino acids. Trimming shortened V by 7 bases and J by 1 base, and 7 bases separated the two germline ends. Here the CDR3 reads CSGTANTEAFF. The CDR3 coding sequence is TGCAGCGGGACAGCGAACACTGAAGCTTTCTTT.

This chain links TRBV7-3 with TRBJ2-1; 11 bases are shared with TRBD1. The CDR3 length is 14 residues. CDR1 SGHTA and CDR2 FQGTGA come from the germline V gene. After removal of 5 bases from V and 7 bases from J, the junction contained 4 bases not matched to a gene. The DNA for the CDR3 is TGTGCCAGCAGCCCCTGGGACAGGGGGAATGAGCAGTTCTTC. As protein: CASSPWDRGNEQFF.

Written as DNA, the CDR3 is TGTGCCAGCAGCCCCGCCCTGAACAGCTACTATGGCTACACCTTC. Translation: CASSPALNSYYGYTF. This chain connects TRBV9 to TRBJ1-2; D ambiguous. V lost 4 bases and J 3 bases, leaving 16 bases between the germline ends. Per germline, CDR1 SGDLS and CDR2 YYNGEE. CDR3 size: 15 residues. Full variable domain (outside the CDR3, taken from reference TRBV9 and TRBJ1-2): DSGVTQTPKHLITATGQRVTLRCSPRSGDLSVYWYQQSLDQGLQFLIQYYNGEERAKGNILERFSAQQFPDLHSELNLSSLELGDSALYFCASSPALNSYYGYTFGSGTRLTVV.

The CDR3 DNA sequence: TGTGCCAGCAGCGTAGGGGCCCAGGCCGGAGGGAACACCATATATTTT. Protein sequence: CASSVGAQAGGNTIYF. The V gene is TRBV9, the J gene TRBJ1-3; D is unclear. This CDR3 has 16 residues. Germline lookup yields CDR1 SGDLS and CDR2 YYNGEE. V was trimmed by 0 bases and J by 7 bases, leaving 17 bases between them.

The rearrangement joins TRBV7-2 to TRBJ2-7, with 7 positions matching TRBD1. The CDR3 spans 15 residues. The J segment lost 3 bases and the V segment lost 1 base, leaving 6 bases of the junction unmatched. Looked up from germline, CDR1 is SGHTA and CDR2 is FQGNSA. Written as DNA, the CDR3 is TGTGCCAGCAGCTTAGGCCCAGGGGACAGCTACGAGCAGTACTTC. Encoded protein: CASSLGPGDSYEQYF.

The J gene is TRBJ2-3, the V gene TRBV9; maybe TRBD2 (6 bases). CDR3 size: 18 residues. The germline V gene has CDR1 SGDLS and CDR2 YYNGEE. The ends were cut back, 0 bases at V and 2 bases at J, with 19 bases in the middle. CDR3 protein: CASSVGRGLQVVTDTQYF. CDR3 sequence (DNA): TGTGCCAGCAGCGTAGGGCGGGGATTACAGGTGGTCACAGATACGCAGTATTTT.

The chain has TRBV5-5 and TRBJ1-4; 8 nucleotides match TRBD1. V shed 3 bases, J shed 16 bases, and the junction held 20 bases outside the gene matches. This CDR3 has 16 residues. Germline V gives CDR1 SGHKS, CDR2 YYEKEE (reference sequence). The CDR3 here is CASSYSGQGGEVITFF. DNA for the CDR3: TGTGCCAGCAGCTATAGCGGACAGGGCGGGGAGGTCATAACGTTTTTT.

This rearrangement joins TRBV6-2 or TRBV6-3 to TRBJ1-3, with unresolved D. The V gene lost 6 bases and the J gene lost 0 bases, with 9 bases spanning the gap. From germline, CDR1 is MNHEY and CDR2 SVGEGT. This CDR3 region has 14 residues. In nucleotides, the CDR3 is TGTGCCAGCAGCCGCGGTTACTCTGGAAACACCATATATTTT. It translates to CASSRGYSGNTIYF.

The chain links TRBV10-3 to TRBJ2-6; D is unclear. This CDR3 is 15 amino acids long. V dropped 3 bases and J dropped 9 bases, with 15 bases sitting between them. Per germline, CDR1 ENHRY and CDR2 SYGVKD. CDR3 sequence: CAISDRPEGSNVLTF. DNA for the CDR3: TGTGCCATCAGTGACAGGCCCGAAGGAAGCAACGTCCTGACTTTC.

J is TRBJ2-7 and V is TRBV3-1 (or the pseudogene TRBV3-2), with 7 positions matching TRBD2. From germline, CDR1 is LGHDT and CDR2 YNNKEL (reference sequence). This CDR3 has 17 residues. With V trimmed by 0 bases and J by 4 bases, 12 bases remained unmatched. The CDR3, as DNA: TGTGCCAGCAGCCAAGATACTATTTGGGAGGGCCAATACGAGCAGTACTTC. Translated, it gives CASSQDTIWEGQYEQYF.

The chain is built from TRBV11-3 and TRBJ1-1; tentative D call: TRBD1 (6 bases). Germline V gene lookup returns CDR1 SGHNT and CDR2 YENEEA. The CDR3 has 16 amino acids. V was shortened by 3 bases and J by 0 bases, with 14 bases between the two germline ends. DNA for the CDR3: TGTGCCAGCAGCTTTAGTCTTACAGGGATGAACACTGAAGCTTTCTTT. This encodes CASSFSLTGMNTEAFF.